Below are 3 T cell receptor beta chains sequenced from a single sample in a study of cytomegalovirus exposure and HLA in healthy donors. Primers included in the PCR were 60 Vbeta and 13 Jbeta primers. Clones were read by immunoSEQ multiplex PCR, and TCRdb kept only the in-frame ones, dropping some. This table has some 130,000 clones, roughly two thirds appearing once. The sequencing sample was made of PBMCs. All receptors come from a man aged 25 to 45 in good health and CMV-seropositive.

V usage is TRBV6-5 and J usage is TRBJ2-7, with 8 positions matching TRBD1. CDR1 and CDR2 from the germline V gene are MNHEY and SVGAGI. The CDR3 is 16 residues long. Losses at the gene ends were 0 bases for V and 0 bases for J; bases not matched to a gene: 4. In DNA form, the CDR3 reads TGTGCCAGCAGTTACTCCGGGACAGGCTCCTCCTACGAGCAGTACTTC. This sequence encodes CASSYSGTGSSYEQYF.

This clone turned up a few times. The chain combines TRBV10-1 with TRBJ2-1; TRBD2 aligns across 11 bases. Germline-derived CDR1 and CDR2 are WNHNN and SYGVQD (reference sequence). J gave up 2 bases and V 4 bases, and 4 bases lay outside the gene matches. This CDR3 contains 16 residues. The CDR3 coding sequence is TGCGCCAGCAGTGCGGGACTAGCGGTCCCCTACAATGAGCAGTTCTTC. Amino acids: CASSAGLAVPYNEQFF.

This chain links TRBV15 with TRBJ1-2; 8 nucleotides align to TRBD1. The CDR3 runs to 15 residues. Germline V gene sequence: CDR1 LNHNV, CDR2 YYDKDF (reference sequence). J was trimmed by 4 bases and V by 5 bases; bases with no gene match: 9. The CDR3 reads CATSSLQGVGYGYTF. The CDR3 DNA reads as TGTGCCACCAGCTCCTTACAGGGGGTTGGCTATGGCTACACCTTC.